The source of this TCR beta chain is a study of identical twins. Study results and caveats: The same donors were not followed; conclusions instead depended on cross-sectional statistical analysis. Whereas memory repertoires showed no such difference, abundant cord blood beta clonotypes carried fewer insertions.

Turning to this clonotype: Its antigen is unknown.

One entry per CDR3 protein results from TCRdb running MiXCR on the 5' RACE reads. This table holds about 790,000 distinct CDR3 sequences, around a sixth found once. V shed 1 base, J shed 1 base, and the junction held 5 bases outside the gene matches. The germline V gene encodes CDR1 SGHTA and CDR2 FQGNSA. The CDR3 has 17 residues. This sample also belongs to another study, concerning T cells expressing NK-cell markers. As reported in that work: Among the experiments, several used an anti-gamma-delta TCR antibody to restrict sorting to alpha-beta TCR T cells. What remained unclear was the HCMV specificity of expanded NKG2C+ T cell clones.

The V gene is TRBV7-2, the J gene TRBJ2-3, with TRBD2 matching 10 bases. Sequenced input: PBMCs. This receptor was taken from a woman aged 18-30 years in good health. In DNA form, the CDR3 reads TGTGCCAGCAGCTTAGTCGCCGGGACTAGCGGCACAGATACGCAGTATTTT. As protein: CASSLVAGTSGTDTQYF.